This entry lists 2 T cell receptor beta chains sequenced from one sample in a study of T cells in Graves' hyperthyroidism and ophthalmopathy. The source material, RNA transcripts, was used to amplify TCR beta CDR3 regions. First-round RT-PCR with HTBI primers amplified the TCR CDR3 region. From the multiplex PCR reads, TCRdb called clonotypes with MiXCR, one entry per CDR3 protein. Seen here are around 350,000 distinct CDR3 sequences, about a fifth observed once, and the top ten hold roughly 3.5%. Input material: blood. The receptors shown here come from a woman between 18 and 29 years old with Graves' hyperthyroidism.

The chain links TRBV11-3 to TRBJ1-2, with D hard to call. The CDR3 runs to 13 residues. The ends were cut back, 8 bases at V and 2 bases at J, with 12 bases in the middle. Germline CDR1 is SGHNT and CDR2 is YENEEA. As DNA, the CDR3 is TGTGCCAGCGCCTTGCGGGGAAACTATGGCTACACCTTC. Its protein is CASALRGNYGYTF.

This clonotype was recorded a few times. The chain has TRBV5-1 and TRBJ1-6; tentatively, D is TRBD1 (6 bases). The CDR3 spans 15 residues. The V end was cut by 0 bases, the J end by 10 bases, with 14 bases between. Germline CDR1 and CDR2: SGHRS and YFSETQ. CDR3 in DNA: TGCGCCAGCAGCTTGGATCCAGGGGAGTCATCACCCCTCCACTTT. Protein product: CASSLDPGESSPLHF.